These T cell receptor beta chains were read from a single sample in a study of shared clonotypes between healthy human individuals. Profiling relied on immunoSEQ multiplex PCR, and the TCRdb table lists in-frame clones only, not all of them. The sample contains around 750,000 clones, around 67% of which appear only once. The sample consisted of memory CD4+ T cells sorted from blood. Every receptor here comes from a woman in her twenties or thirties in good health. Both conserved end residues are part of each CDR3. The order of the fields is CDR3 protein, CDR3 DNA, V gene, clone size, J gene, CDR3 length, D gene. D genes are given only for firm matches. Size is omitted from some rows. Given values are once, few, many or a class for expanded clones.

CATSRGQDNQPQHF | TGTGCCACCAGCAGAGGACAGGACAATCAGCCCCAGCATTTT | TRBV15 | few | TRBJ1-5 | 14 | -
CASSFNGGTDTQYF | TGTGCCAGCAGCTTCAATGGGGGAACAGATACGCAGTATTTT | TRBV7-3 | - | TRBJ2-3 | 14 | -
CASSLSLNRLQPQHF | TGTGCCAGCAGCTTGTCACTCAACAGGCTCCAGCCCCAGCATTTT | TRBV5-6 | many | TRBJ1-5 | 15 | -
CASSLDPNEQFF | TGTGCCAGCAGCCTAGACCCCAATGAGCAGTTCTTC | TRBV7-9 | - | TRBJ2-1 | 12 | -
CASSEVASGYNEQFF | TGTGCCAGCAGTGAAGTGGCTAGCGGATACAATGAGCAGTTCTTC | TRBV25-1 | - | TRBJ2-1 | 15 | TRBD2
CASSLGGDGTDTQYF | TGTGCCAGCAGCTTGGGAGGGGATGGCACAGATACGCAGTATTTT | TRBV7-6 | - | TRBJ2-3 | 15 | TRBD2
CASSRDGYGYTF | TGTGCCAGCAGCCGTGACGGATATGGCTACACCTTC | TRBV11-3 | - | TRBJ1-2 | 12 | -
CASSEGGSSYEQYF | TGCGCCAGCAGCGAAGGCGGGAGCTCCTACGAGCAGTACTTC | TRBV10-2 | few | TRBJ2-7 | 14 | TRBD2
CASSLEQGAGEQYF | TGTGCCAGCAGCTTAGAACAGGGGGCCGGCGAGCAGTACTTC | TRBV11-2 | - | TRBJ2-7 | 14 | TRBD1
CASSKTLNGLPSTDTQYF | TGTGCCAGCAGCAAAACCCTTAACGGGTTGCCTAGCACAGATACGCAGTATTTT | TRBV11-2 | few | TRBJ2-3 | 18 | -
CASSVDRGSNQPQHF | TGTGCCAGCAGCGTAGACAGGGGGAGCAATCAGCCCCAGCATTTT | TRBV9 | many | TRBJ1-5 | 15 | TRBD1
CASSQQDDQPQHF | TGTGCCAGCAGCCAGCAGGACGATCAGCCCCAGCATTTT | TRBV7-6 | - | TRBJ1-5 | 13 | -
CASSLSAGLDTEAFF | TGTGCCAGCAGTTTATCGGCAGGGCTAGACACTGAAGCTTTCTTT | TRBV28 | many | TRBJ1-1 | 15 | -
CASSQVASGTGETQYF | TGCGCCAGCAGCCAAGTCGCTAGCGGGACGGGTGAGACCCAGTACTTC | TRBV4-1 | once | TRBJ2-5 | 16 | TRBD2
CASSQGKREGWETQYF | TGTGCCAGCAGCCAAGGGAAACGGGAGGGTTGGGAGACCCAGTACTTC | TRBV4-2 | - | TRBJ2-5 | 16 | TRBD2
CASSFVTGHSTDTQYF | TGTGCCAGCAGCTTCGTTACAGGGCATAGCACAGATACGCAGTATTTT | TRBV5-6 | - | TRBJ2-3 | 16 | -
CASVSGRVTYEQYF | TGTGCCAGCGTTTCCGGGAGAGTAACCTACGAGCAGTACTTC | TRBV7-8 | - | TRBJ2-7 | 14 | -
CASSPGTSPLNEQFF | TGTGCCAGCAGCCCCGGGACTAGCCCTTTAAATGAGCAGTTCTTC | TRBV11-3 | - | TRBJ2-1 | 15 | TRBD2
CASSTTVAGDNNEQFF | TGTGCCAGTAGTACTACCGTAGCGGGAGATAACAATGAGCAGTTCTTC | TRBV19 | - | TRBJ2-1 | 16 | TRBD2
CASSLKGLDRGKLGELFF | TGTGCCAGCAGCTTAAAAGGCCTGGACAGGGGGAAGCTCGGGGAGCTGTTTTTT | TRBV13 | - | TRBJ2-2 | 18 | TRBD1
CASSFLAGTSYEQFF | TGCGCCAGCAGCTTTCTGGCGGGAACTAGCTATGAGCAGTTCTTC | TRBV5-1 | - | TRBJ2-1 | 15 | -
CASSSRTAEKLFF | TGTGCCAGCAGCTCACGGACAGCAGAAAAACTGTTTTTT | TRBV7-9 | - | TRBJ1-4 | 13 | -
CASELGLFSNQPQHF | TGTGCCAGTGAACTGGGACTGTTTAGCAATCAGCCCCAGCATTTT | TRBV28 | - | TRBJ1-5 | 15 | -
CASSSIEYTEAFF | TGTGCCAGCAGTTCGATAGAATACACTGAAGCTTTCTTT | TRBV28 | - | TRBJ1-1 | 13 | -
CASSLFWSDRGETQYF | TGTGCCAGCAGTTTGTTTTGGTCCGACAGGGGTGAGACCCAGTACTTC | TRBV28 | - | TRBJ2-5 | 16 | TRBD1
CASSIGSRLYNEQFF | TGTGCCAGTAGTATAGGGTCCCGGCTATACAATGAGCAGTTCTTC | TRBV19 | once | TRBJ2-1 | 15 | -
CSVEDLRHKNTEAFF | TGCAGCGTTGAAGATCTCCGACATAAGAACACTGAAGCTTTCTTT | TRBV29-1 | - | TRBJ1-1 | 15 | -
CASSLDRVGYNEQFF | TGCGCCAGCAGCTTGGACAGGGTAGGGTACAATGAGCAGTTCTTC | TRBV5-1 | - | TRBJ2-1 | 15 | -
CASSQSLGSNEKLFF | TGCGCCAGCAGCCAAAGCTTGGGTTCTAATGAAAAACTGTTTTTT | TRBV4-1 | - | TRBJ1-4 | 15 | -
CASSPQADQPQHF | TGTGCCAGCTCACCACAGGCCGATCAGCCCCAGCATTTT | TRBV18 | - | TRBJ1-5 | 13 | -
CASSPSGAGSGNTIYF | TGCGCCAGCAGCCCTTCAGGGGCAGGATCTGGAAACACCATATATTTT | TRBV4-1 | - | TRBJ1-3 | 16 | -
CASSLEVDSYEQYF | TGTGCCAGCAGCTTAGAGGTGGATTCCTACGAGCAGTACTTC | TRBV7-8 | - | TRBJ2-7 | 14 | -
CAISESAGGNYGYTF | TGTGCCATCAGTGAGTCGGCAGGGGGCAACTATGGCTACACCTTC | TRBV10-3 | once | TRBJ1-2 | 15 | TRBD1
CASRRDSNTEAFF | TGTGCCAGCCGCCGGGACTCCAACACTGAAGCTTTCTTT | TRBV5-4 | - | TRBJ1-1 | 13 | -
CASSPDSGNTIYF | TGTGCCAGCTCACCCGACTCTGGAAACACCATATATTTT | TRBV18 | - | TRBJ1-3 | 13 | -
CASSFLDRGYEQYF | TGTGCCAGCAGTTTTTTGGACAGAGGATACGAGCAGTACTTC | TRBV28 | few | TRBJ2-7 | 14 | -
CASTGGPNQPQHF | TGTGCCAGTACGGGTGGACCCAATCAGCCCCAGCATTTT | TRBV19 | - | TRBJ1-5 | 13 | -
CASRLTKTGNFDYTF | TGTGCCAGCAGGTTGACCAAGACAGGGAATTTCGACTACACCTTC | TRBV5-6 | - | TRBJ1-2 | 15 | TRBD1
CASSPDGLSNEKLFF | TGTGCCAGCTCACCCGACGGCCTTAGTAATGAAAAACTGTTTTTT | TRBV18 | many | TRBJ1-4 | 15 | -
CASSFGRIGGAQAF | TGTGCCAGCAGCTTCGGTCGGATTGGGGGGGCGCAGGCCTTC | TRBV5-4 | - | TRBJ1-2 | 14 | -
CASIGVGNRFEQYF | TGTGCCAGCATAGGCGTCGGTAACAGGTTCGAGCAGTACTTC | TRBV2 | once | TRBJ2-7 | 14 | -
CASSLAGREGETQYF | TGTGCCAGCAGCTTGGCCGGAAGGGAAGGGGAGACCCAGTACTTC | TRBV5-6 | - | TRBJ2-5 | 15 | -
CASSLGMGSNTGELFF | TGTGCCAGCAGCTTAGGAATGGGATCGAACACCGGGGAGCTGTTTTTT | TRBV7-6 | - | TRBJ2-2 | 16 | -
CASSVEDRDYGYTF | TGTGCCAGCAGCGTAGAGGATAGGGACTATGGCTACACCTTC | TRBV9 | - | TRBJ1-2 | 14 | -
CASSFPSGRIYNEQFF | TGCGCCAGCAGCTTTCCTAGCGGGAGGATTTACAATGAGCAGTTCTTC | TRBV5-1 | - | TRBJ2-1 | 16 | TRBD2
CASSLPREVAGGTGELFF | TGTGCCAGCAGTTTACCGCGGGAGGTAGCGGGTGGAACCGGGGAGCTGTTTTTT | TRBV28 | - | TRBJ2-2 | 18 | TRBD2
CASIGGPVSYGYTF | TGTGCCAGCATTGGGGGTCCCGTTTCATATGGCTACACCTTC | TRBV28 | - | TRBJ1-2 | 14 | -
CASSTNVGTEAFF | TGTGCCAGCAGCACAAATGTCGGTACTGAAGCTTTCTTT | TRBV5-4 | - | TRBJ1-1 | 13 | -
CASSEGGRVGPQETQYF | TGTGCCAGCAGTGAGGGGGGCAGGGTTGGGCCCCAAGAGACCCAGTACTTC | TRBV2 | - | TRBJ2-5 | 17 | -
CASRGARRAFF | TGTGCCAGCAGGGGCGCCAGACGGGCTTTCTTT | TRBV6-1 | - | TRBJ1-1 | 11 | -